This note documents a single T cell receptor (beta chain) sequence. This clonotype was counted many times. The antigen it binds to is not known. No base qualities exist here, and no much larger clone lies one base off it. Receptors were amplified or captured by PCR. TCRdb names Illumina HiSeq 4000 as the instrument used. Preparation of bulk TCR libraries followed a previously described approach, with the TCR primers listed in Table S5. Purification of total RNA was performed with the Qiagen AllPrep DNA/RNA kit. Before analysis, reads from multiple sequencing runs of one library were combined. Per the original workflow: Reads were retained only if their TCR constant sequence matched exactly, and those retained reads were trimmed to 150 nt and grouped according to their 12-nt molecular barcodes. Reads inside each barcode group were sub-clustered using a 15% Levenshtein threshold, and a quality-weighted consensus sequence was constructed for each RNA molecule. Non-functional sequences were filtered out, along with any lower-count sequence sitting one edit away from another sequence. Based on a fit of two negative binomial distributions, barcode sub-clusters having less than 20% of the maximum read count were discarded. Using fastp at Q25 and MiXCR, TCRdb reprocessed the public reads and kept productive beta chains. Rows with one shared CDR3 protein collapse into an entry with the most common genes and DNA. For this entry, the V and J calls and clone size follow TCRdb and not the study's own pipeline. Within this sample are some 320,000 distinct CDR3 sequences, with about 21% of them counted one time only. The ten largest make up roughly 0.86% of the sample.

The CDR3 covers 11 residues, taking in both the cysteine and the phenylalanine. Here the CDR3 DNA is all that survives: 33 bases in frame from base 1. CDR1 SGHNT and CDR2 YYREEE are derived from the germline V gene (reference sequence). At the junction V is shortened by 2 bases and J by 10 bases, with 8 bases in between. The sample originates from a study of molecular identifiers for immune sequencing clone quantification (dated 2018 in TCRdb). About the study as a whole: For a replicate experiment, the RNA from either approximately 20,000 or 98,000 naive CD8 T cells was divided into five aliquots, and four of those aliquots went on to sequencing. This methods study benchmarked molecular-identifier clustering-based TCR repertoire sequencing (MIDCIRS) and TCR RNA copy counting, using CD8 T cells to do so. What the study reported, not specific to this receptor: A single cell's worth of spiked-in Jurkat TCR RNA was reported detectable even among under 1.3 million naive CD8 T cells. In CMV-specific effector cells, over 97% of molecules were held by clones above 20 RNA copies, whereas under 1% of molecules were held by such clones in naive cells. Naive libraries contained spiked-in Jurkat TCR RNA (around eleven copies' worth), which is not part of the donor repertoire. Modeling gave about 3.2 recovered TCR RNA copies per cell versus around 10 by digital PCR, implying approximately 30% capture efficiency. When barcode sub-clustering was omitted, TCR diversity was inflated by chimeric consensus sequences, with chimeras reaching as high as 47%. Highly expanded clone sizes could be underestimated if identical TCR molecules share a barcode.

Libraries of naive CD8 T cells were built from anywhere between about 17,000 and 1,000,000 sorted cells, with 10%, 30% or 50% of the purified RNA used. Naive CD8 T cells, defined as CD8+CD4-CCR7+CD45RA+, were FACS-sorted into RLT Plus buffer on a BD FACSAria II. To test detection sensitivity, Jurkat RNA equal to around nine TCR copies was added to samples of roughly 18,000-1,100,000 naive CD8 T cells. Enrichment of CD8 T cells was done with RosetteSep CD8+ T Cell Enrichment Cocktail plus Ficoll-Paque, and ACK red cell lysis came afterward. The chain uses TRBV5-4 and TRBJ2-3, with no confident D gene call. Material: naive CD8+ T cells from blood, with Jurkat cell RNA spiked in. Per the publication, the cell subset or site label means: FACS-sorted CD8+CD4-CCR7+CD45RA+ naive T cells. The origin of this receptor is a human donor in good health. Some libraries in this study had Jurkat cell RNA spiked in. The DNA is TGTGCCAGCAGCTTTAGCCAGGCGCAGTATTTT. This codes for CASSFSQAQYF.